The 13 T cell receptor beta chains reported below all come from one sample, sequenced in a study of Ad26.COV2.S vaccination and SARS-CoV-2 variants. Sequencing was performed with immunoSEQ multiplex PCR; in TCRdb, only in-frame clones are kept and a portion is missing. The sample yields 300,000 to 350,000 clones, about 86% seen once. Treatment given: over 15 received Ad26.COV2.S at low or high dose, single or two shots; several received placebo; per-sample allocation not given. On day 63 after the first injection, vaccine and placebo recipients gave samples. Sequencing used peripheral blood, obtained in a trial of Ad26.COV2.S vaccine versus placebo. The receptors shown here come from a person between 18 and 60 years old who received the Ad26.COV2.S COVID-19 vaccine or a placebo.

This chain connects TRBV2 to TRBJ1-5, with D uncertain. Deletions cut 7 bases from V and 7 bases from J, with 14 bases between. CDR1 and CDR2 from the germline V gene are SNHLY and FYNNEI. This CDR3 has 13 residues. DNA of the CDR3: TGTGCCAGCACTCGGCAGGCAAGGCAGCCCCAGCATTTT. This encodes CASTRQARQPQHF.

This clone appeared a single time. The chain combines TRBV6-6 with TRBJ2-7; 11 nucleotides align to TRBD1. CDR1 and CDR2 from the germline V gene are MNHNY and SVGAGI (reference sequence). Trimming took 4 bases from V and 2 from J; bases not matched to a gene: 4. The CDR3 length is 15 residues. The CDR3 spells CASSLRDRGTYEQYF. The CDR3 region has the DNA TGTGCCAGCAGTTTGCGGGACAGGGGGACCTACGAGCAGTACTTC.

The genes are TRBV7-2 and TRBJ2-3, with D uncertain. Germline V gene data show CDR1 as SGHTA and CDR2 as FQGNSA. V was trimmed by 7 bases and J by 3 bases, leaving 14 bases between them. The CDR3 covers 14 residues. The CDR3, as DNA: TGTGCCAGCACCCGGACCAAAGTAACAGATACGCAGTATTTT. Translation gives CASTRTKVTDTQYF.

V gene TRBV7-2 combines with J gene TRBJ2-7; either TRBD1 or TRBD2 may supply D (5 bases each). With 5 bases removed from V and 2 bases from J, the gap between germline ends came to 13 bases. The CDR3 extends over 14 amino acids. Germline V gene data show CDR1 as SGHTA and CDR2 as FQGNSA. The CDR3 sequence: CASSGTRTPYEQYF. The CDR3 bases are TGTGCCAGCAGCGGTACTAGGACACCCTACGAGCAGTACTTC. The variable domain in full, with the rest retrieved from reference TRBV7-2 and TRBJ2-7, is GAGVSQSPSNKVTEKGKDVELRCDPISGHTALYWYRQSLGQGLEFLIYFQGNSAPDKSGLPSDRFSAERTGGSVSTLTIQRTQQEDSAVYLCASSGTRTPYEQYFGPGTRLTVT.

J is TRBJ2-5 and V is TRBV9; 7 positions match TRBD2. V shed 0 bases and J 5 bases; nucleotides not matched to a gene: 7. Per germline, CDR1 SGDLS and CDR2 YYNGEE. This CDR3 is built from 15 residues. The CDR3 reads CASSVGAGVSETQYF. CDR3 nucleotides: TGTGCCAGCAGCGTAGGGGCGGGGGTTTCGGAGACCCAGTACTTC.

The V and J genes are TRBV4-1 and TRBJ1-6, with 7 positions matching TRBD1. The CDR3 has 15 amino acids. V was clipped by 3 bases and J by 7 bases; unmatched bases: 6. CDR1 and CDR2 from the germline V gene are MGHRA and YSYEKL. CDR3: CASSQGQTSNSPLHF. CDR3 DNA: TGCGCCAGCAGCCAGGGACAGACTTCAAATTCACCCCTCCACTTT.

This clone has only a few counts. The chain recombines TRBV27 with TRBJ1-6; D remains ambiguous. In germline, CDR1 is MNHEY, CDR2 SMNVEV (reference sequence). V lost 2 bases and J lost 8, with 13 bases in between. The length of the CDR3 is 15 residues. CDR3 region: CASSLEWREYSPLHF. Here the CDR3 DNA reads TGTGCCAGCAGTTTAGAGTGGAGGGAATATTCACCCCTCCACTTT.

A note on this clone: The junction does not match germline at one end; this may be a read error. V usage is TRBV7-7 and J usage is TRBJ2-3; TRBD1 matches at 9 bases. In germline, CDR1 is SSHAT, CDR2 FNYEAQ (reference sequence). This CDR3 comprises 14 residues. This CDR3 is CASSRGQGLDTQYF. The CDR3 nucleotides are TGTGCTAGCAGCCGGGGACAGGGATTAGATACGCAGTATTTT.

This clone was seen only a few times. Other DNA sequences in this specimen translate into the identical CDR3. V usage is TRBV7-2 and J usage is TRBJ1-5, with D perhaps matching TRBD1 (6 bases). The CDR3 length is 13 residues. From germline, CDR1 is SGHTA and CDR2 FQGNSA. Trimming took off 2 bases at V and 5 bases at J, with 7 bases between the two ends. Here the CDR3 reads CASSLQGYQPQHF. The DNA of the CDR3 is TGTGCCAGCAGCTTACAGGGGTATCAGCCCCAGCATTTT.

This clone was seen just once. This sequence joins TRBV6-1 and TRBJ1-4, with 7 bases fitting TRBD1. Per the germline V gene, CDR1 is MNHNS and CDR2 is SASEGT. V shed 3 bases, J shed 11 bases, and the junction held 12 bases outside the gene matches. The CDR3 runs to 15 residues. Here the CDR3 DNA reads TGTGCCAGCAGTGAGGGACAGACTGCCTTGTGGAAACTGTTTTTT. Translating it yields CASSEGQTALWKLFF.

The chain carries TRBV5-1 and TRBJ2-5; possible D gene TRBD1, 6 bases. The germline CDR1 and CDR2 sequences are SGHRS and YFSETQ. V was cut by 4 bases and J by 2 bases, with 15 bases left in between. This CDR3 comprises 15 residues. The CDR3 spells CASSPDPQGQETQYF. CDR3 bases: TGCGCCAGCAGCCCGGATCCCCAGGGGCAAGAGACCCAGTACTTC.

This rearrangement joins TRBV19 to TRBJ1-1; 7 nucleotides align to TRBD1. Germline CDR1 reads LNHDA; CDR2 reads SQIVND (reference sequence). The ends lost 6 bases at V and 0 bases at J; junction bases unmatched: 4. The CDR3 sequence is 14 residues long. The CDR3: CASRVDRLNTEAFF. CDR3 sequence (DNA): TGTGCCAGTAGGGTGGACAGGTTGAACACTGAAGCTTTCTTT.

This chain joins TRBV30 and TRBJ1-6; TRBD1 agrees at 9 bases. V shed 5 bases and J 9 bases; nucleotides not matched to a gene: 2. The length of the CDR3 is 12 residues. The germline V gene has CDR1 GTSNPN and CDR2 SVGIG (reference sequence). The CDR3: CAWDRGGSPLHF. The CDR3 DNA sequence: TGTGCCTGGGACAGGGGGGGTTCACCCCTCCACTTT.